The sequence of this T cell receptor beta chain was determined in a study of cytomegalovirus exposure and HLA in healthy donors. At the level of the study: Earlier findings included approximately 120 million unique TCR beta sequences obtained from about 170 million T cells.

The study, taken as a whole, reports: An analysis that came later showed most CMV-associated TCR beta chains appearing HLA-restricted. A later look showed TCR association rates differing by HLA locus, highest for DRB1 and lowest for HLA-C.

PCR employed 60 Vbeta and 13 Jbeta primers. The data were produced by immunoSEQ multiplex PCR, yet TCRdb's version contains in-frame clones alone and is incomplete. The table includes around 90,000 clones, 81% detected once. Germline loops: CDR1 MNHEY, CDR2 SVGAGI. The CDR3 contains 14 residues. Between the trimmed V and J ends, which lost 5 bases and 3 bases, there was a span of 13 bases. Everyone who donated was a healthy bone marrow donor. In its sample, this clone was seen a few times. The antigen is undetermined. Material for sequencing was PBMCs. The sequence was obtained from a human donor in good health. The chain joins TRBV6-5 to TRBJ1-1; perhaps TRBD1 as D (5 bases). The CDR3 sequence: CASSDMTAHTEAFF. The CDR3 DNA is TGTGCCAGCAGTGACATGACAGCCCACACTGAAGCTTTCTTT.